This T cell receptor (beta chain) was retrieved from a study of T cells after posttransplantation cyclophosphamide. Study observations and caveats: Tissue-infiltrating T cells from skin or gut overlapped little with blood T cells. Recipient CMV seropositivity and CMV reactivation strongly tracked TRB clonality. Donor CD8+ memory clones often dominated recipient blood repertoires at later times.

A marrow graft followed busulfan-fludarabine conditioning, with cyclophosphamide on days +3 and +4. This clone was found many times. Its antigen is unidentified. The repertoire was sequenced with immunoSEQ multiplex PCR; TCRdb's copy has only in-frame clones and lacks some. The table lists about 7,200 clones, with no singletons. CDR1 and CDR2 from the germline V gene are ENHRY and SYGVKD. There are 17 residues in the CDR3. V shed 2 bases and J shed 3 bases, with 18 bases lying between them. The specimen comprised PBMCs, sampled after allogeneic stem cell transplant with posttransplant cyclophosphamide. This receptor was identified in a female patient aged 45-65 years who received an allogeneic stem cell transplant from an unrelated donor, was CMV-positive, and had acute GVHD only. T cells may partly derive from the graft donor. This chain joins TRBV10-3 and TRBJ2-3; D is ambiguous. CDR3 protein: CAISETDLAMPTDTQYF. CDR3 sequence (DNA): TGTGCCATCAGTGAGACAGACCTCGCGATGCCAACAGATACGCAGTATTTT.